The 16 T cell receptor beta chains below all came from one sample that was sequenced in a study of radiotherapy plus CTLA-4 blockade in lung cancer. Profiled with immunoSEQ multiplex PCR; TCRdb holds only in-frame clones, not every one. This table has roughly 75,000 clones, roughly four fifths appearing once. The sequences come from peripheral blood, collected from a patient treated with radiotherapy plus ipilimumab. Receptor source: a human donor with non-small cell lung cancer who had stable disease on radiotherapy plus ipilimumab.

The DNA of the CDR3 is TGTGCCAGCAGTTTAGGTTTATTAACGGGGTCCAAACTGTTTTTT. Encoded protein: CASSLGLLTGSKLFF. The rearrangement uses TRBV28 and TRBJ1-4; D gene uncertain. CDR3 size: 15 residues. Trimming left V 2 bases short and J 11 bases short, with 18 bases between. The germline CDR1 and CDR2 sequences are MDHEN and SYDVKM.

This chain joins TRBV5-1 and TRBJ2-7; TRBD2 is a possible D gene (6 bases). CDR1 and CDR2 from the germline V gene are SGHRS and YFSETQ. V lost 1 base, J lost 6 bases, and 14 bases lay in between. This CDR3 spans 14 amino acids. The CDR3 sequence is CASSLLGGTAEQYF. The CDR3 region has the DNA TGCGCCAGCAGCTTGTTAGGCGGGACCGCCGAGCAGTACTTC. The full variable domain, its missing parts supplied by reference TRBV5-1 and TRBJ2-7, is KAGVTQTPRYLIKTRGQQVTLSCSPISGHRSVSWYQQTPGQGLQFLFEYFSETQRNKGNFPGRFSGRQFSNSRSEMNVSTLELGDSALYLCASSLLGGTAEQYFGPGTRLTVT.

J is TRBJ2-3 and V is TRBV9, with 7 nucleotides matching TRBD1. The CDR3 runs to 15 residues. Germline V gene data show CDR1 as SGDLS and CDR2 as YYNGEE. The trim removed 3 bases at V and 2 bases at J, leaving 6 bases unmatched. CDR3 nucleotides: TGTGCCAGCAGCGACAGGGGAAGAGCCACAGATACGCAGTATTTT. This translates into CASSDRGRATDTQYF.

The rearrangement joins TRBV6-1 to TRBJ1-1; no definite D call. The V end was cut by 1 base, the J end by 5 bases, with 8 bases between. The CDR3 contains 13 residues. The germline CDR1 and CDR2 sequences are MNHNS and SASEGT. CDR3 bases: TGTGCCAGCAGTGAAGTAGGCACAACTGAAGCTTTCTTT. This codes for CASSEVGTTEAFF.

The chain employs TRBV20-1 and TRBJ1-5; D is unclear. V dropped 7 bases and J dropped 4 bases, with 8 bases sitting between them. CDR1 and CDR2 from the germline V gene are DFQATT and SNEGSKA (reference sequence). There are 11 residues in the CDR3. In DNA, the CDR3 is TGCAGTGTCGTTCCAAATCAGCCCCAGCATTTT. Protein product: CSVVPNQPQHF.

This chain uses TRBV5-4 with TRBJ2-7; 12 bases match TRBD2. J was trimmed by 3 bases and V by 4 bases; bases with no gene match: 5. In germline, CDR1 is SGHNT, CDR2 YYREEE (reference sequence). The CDR3 spans 15 residues. The CDR3: CASSKGLAGRYEQYF. The CDR3 DNA sequence: TGTGCCAGCAGCAAAGGACTAGCGGGACGCTACGAGCAGTACTTC.

The chain carries TRBV12-2 and TRBJ2-2; TRBD1 is the table's D call and was not checked against the DNA. TRBV12-2 is deemed a pseudogene. The CDR3 runs to 16 residues. The CDR3: CASRLEDRGDTGELFF. The CDR3 DNA follows: TGTGCAAGTCGCTTAGAAGACAGGGGTGACACCGGGGAGCTGTTTTTT.

The chain combines TRBV6-6 with TRBJ1-4; the match to TRBD1 covers 8 bases. Trimming cost V 4 bases and J 3 bases; bases outside gene matches: 4. Germline loops: CDR1 MNHNY, CDR2 SVGAGI (reference sequence). This CDR3 region has 15 residues. The CDR3 region is CASSSQGEANEKLFF. The CDR3 nucleotides read TGTGCCAGCAGTTCACAGGGGGAGGCTAATGAAAAACTGTTTTTT.

The J gene is TRBJ2-5, the V gene TRBV28; a possible D gene is TRBD1 (6 bases). CDR3 length: 17 residues. V dropped 1 base and J dropped 3 bases, with 18 bases sitting between them. The germline V gene encodes CDR1 MDHEN and CDR2 SYDVKM. The chain's CDR3 is CASSLLIARTAKETQYF. The CDR3 DNA reads as TGTGCCAGCAGTTTATTGATCGCGCGGACAGCAAAAGAGACCCAGTACTTC. Based on the CDR3 plus reference TRBV28 and TRBJ2-5, the full variable domain is DVKVTQSSRYLVKRTGEKVFLECVQDMDHENMFWYRQDPGLGLRLIYFSYDVKMKEKGDIPEGYSVSREKKERFSLILESASTNQTSMYLCASSLLIARTAKETQYFGPGTRLLVL.

J is TRBJ1-1 and V is TRBV5-1; 8 bases line up with TRBD1. J lost 5 bases, V lost 4 bases, and 10 bases had no gene match. The CDR3 runs to 15 residues. Germline CDR1 and CDR2: SGHRS and YFSETQ. The CDR3, as DNA: TGCGCCAGCAGCCCTTTACAGGGGGGTAGGACTGAAGCTTTCTTT. Residues: CASSPLQGGRTEAFF.

This sequence joins TRBV30 and TRBJ2-1, with 11 nucleotides matching TRBD2. The CDR3 sequence is 13 residues long. Germline V gives CDR1 GTSNPN, CDR2 SVGIG (reference sequence). V was clipped by 5 bases and J by 9 bases; unmatched bases: 6. CDR3 sequence (DNA): TGTGCCTGGCAGACTAGCGGGGACGGTGAGCAGTTCTTC. Its translation: CAWQTSGDGEQFF. The whole variable domain, filled in from reference TRBV30 and TRBJ2-1, reads SQTIHQWPATLVQPVGSPLSLECTVEGTSNPNLYWYRQAAGRGLQLLFYSVGIGQISSEVPQNLSASRPQDRQFILSSKKLLLSDSGFYLCAWQTSGDGEQFFGPGTRLTVL.

This clone appeared a single time. The chain has TRBV7-2 and TRBJ2-2; D uncertain. Trimming took 2 bases from V and 3 from J, leaving 7 bases between them. CDR3 length: 14 residues. The germline V gene encodes CDR1 SGHTA and CDR2 FQGNSA. CDR3 protein: CASSLSPHTGELFF. CDR3 DNA: TGTGCCAGCAGCTTAAGTCCCCACACCGGGGAGCTGTTTTTT. The whole variable domain, remainder taken from reference TRBV7-2 and TRBJ2-2, is GAGVSQSPSNKVTEKGKDVELRCDPISGHTALYWYRQSLGQGLEFLIYFQGNSAPDKSGLPSDRFSAERTGGSVSTLTIQRTQQEDSAVYLCASSLSPHTGELFFGEGSRLTVL.

V gene TRBV10-2 combines with J gene TRBJ2-1, with a possible D match to TRBD2 (6 bases). This CDR3 is 15 amino acids long. The germline V gene encodes CDR1 WSHSY and CDR2 SAAADI. Trimming took 6 bases from V and 5 from J, leaving 17 bases between them. The CDR3 DNA sequence: TGCGCCAGCAGGGAGGGGAGTCTGCGGCACAATGAGCAGTTCTTC. Encoded protein: CASREGSLRHNEQFF.

The J gene is TRBJ1-2, the V gene TRBV28; unclear D gene. Looked up from germline, CDR1 is MDHEN and CDR2 is SYDVKM. V was pared by 10 bases and J by 2 bases, with 17 bases between. The CDR3 runs 14 residues. This chain's CDR3 is CATRGWGYNYGYTF. CDR3 DNA: TGTGCCACCCGTGGATGGGGTTACAACTATGGCTACACCTTC.

This rearrangement joins TRBV6-1 to TRBJ2-7; no firm D call. CDR1 MNHNS and CDR2 SASEGT come from the germline V gene. The CDR3 length is 14 residues. V was shortened by 6 bases and J by 2 bases, with 14 bases between the two germline ends. The DNA for the CDR3 is TGTGCCAGCAGAGCCCCCCTAGTAACCTACGAGCAGTACTTC. Translation gives CASRAPLVTYEQYF.

This clone showed up just once. This chain uses TRBV28 with TRBJ1-6; 9 bases map to TRBD1. V shed 7 bases, J shed 7 bases, and the junction held 11 bases outside the gene matches. The CDR3 runs 16 residues. Germline V gene data show CDR1 as MDHEN and CDR2 as SYDVKM. The CDR3 DNA sequence: TGTGCCAGCACATCCCCCGGGACAGGGAAAAATTCACCCCTCCACTTT. It encodes CASTSPGTGKNSPLHF. Looking up the rest from reference TRBV28 and TRBJ1-6 gives the full variable domain: DVKVTQSSRYLVKRTGEKVFLECVQDMDHENMFWYRQDPGLGLRLIYFSYDVKMKEKGDIPEGYSVSREKKERFSLILESASTNQTSMYLCASTSPGTGKNSPLHFGNGTRLTVT.